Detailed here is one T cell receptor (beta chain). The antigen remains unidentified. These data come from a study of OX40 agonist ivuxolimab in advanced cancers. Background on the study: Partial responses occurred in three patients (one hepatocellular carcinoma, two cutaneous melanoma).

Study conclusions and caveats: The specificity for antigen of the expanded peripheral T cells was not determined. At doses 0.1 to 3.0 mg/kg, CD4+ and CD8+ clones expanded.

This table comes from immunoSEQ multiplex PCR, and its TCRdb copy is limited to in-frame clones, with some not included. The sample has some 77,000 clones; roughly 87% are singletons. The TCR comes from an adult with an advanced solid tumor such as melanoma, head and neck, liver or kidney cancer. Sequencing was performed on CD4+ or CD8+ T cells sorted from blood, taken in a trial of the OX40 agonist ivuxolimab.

The CDR3 is CASGDGRGTDTQYF. In nucleotides, the CDR3 is TGTGCCTCCGGGGATGGGCGGGGCACAGATACGCAGTATTTT. This chain connects TRBV10-3 to TRBJ2-3, with D tentatively TRBD2 (5 bases). Germline lookup yields CDR1 ENHRY and CDR2 SYGVKD. Trimming cost V 11 bases and J 1 base, with 16 bases left between them. CDR3 length: 14 residues.